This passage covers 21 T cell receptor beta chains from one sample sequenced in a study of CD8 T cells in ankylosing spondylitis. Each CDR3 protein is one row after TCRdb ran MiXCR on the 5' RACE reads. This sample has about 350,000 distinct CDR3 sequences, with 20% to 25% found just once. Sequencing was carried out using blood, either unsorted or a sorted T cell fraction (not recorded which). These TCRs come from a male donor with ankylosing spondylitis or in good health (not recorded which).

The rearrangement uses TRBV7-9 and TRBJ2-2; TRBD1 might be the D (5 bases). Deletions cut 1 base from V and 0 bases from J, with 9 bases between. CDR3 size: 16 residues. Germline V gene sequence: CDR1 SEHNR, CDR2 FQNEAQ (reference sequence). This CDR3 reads CASSLGGAPNTGELFF. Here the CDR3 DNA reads TGTGCCAGCAGCTTAGGTGGGGCTCCGAACACCGGGGAGCTGTTTTTT.

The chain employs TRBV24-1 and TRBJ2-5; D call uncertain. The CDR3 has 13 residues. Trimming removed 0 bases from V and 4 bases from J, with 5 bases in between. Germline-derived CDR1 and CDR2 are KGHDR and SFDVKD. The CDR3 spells CATSDLLGETQYF. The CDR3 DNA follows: TGTGCCACCAGTGATTTGCTAGGAGAGACCCAGTACTTC.

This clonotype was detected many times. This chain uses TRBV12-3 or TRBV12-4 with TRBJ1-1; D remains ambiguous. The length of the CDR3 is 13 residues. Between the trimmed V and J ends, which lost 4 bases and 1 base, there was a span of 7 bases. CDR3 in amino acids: CASSSTGNTEAFF. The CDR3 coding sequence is TGTGCCAGCAGTTCTACTGGGAACACTGAAGCTTTCTTT.

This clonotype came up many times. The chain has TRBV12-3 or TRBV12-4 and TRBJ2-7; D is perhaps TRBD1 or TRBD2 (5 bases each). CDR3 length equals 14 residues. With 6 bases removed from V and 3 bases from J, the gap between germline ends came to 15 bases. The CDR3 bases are TGTGCCAGCAGCATACGGGACGGGATCTACGAGCAGTACTTC. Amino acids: CASSIRDGIYEQYF.

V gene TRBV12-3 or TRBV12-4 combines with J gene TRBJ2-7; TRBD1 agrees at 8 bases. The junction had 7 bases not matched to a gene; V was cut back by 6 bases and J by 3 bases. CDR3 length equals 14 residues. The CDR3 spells CASSTGQGNYEQYF. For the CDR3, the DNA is TGTGCCAGCAGCACAGGACAGGGCAACTACGAGCAGTACTTC.

The CDR3 nucleotides read TGTGCCAGCAGCTGGCCGAGCTCCTACAATGAGCAGTTCTTC. Its translation is CASSWPSSYNEQFF. The chain links TRBV7-8 to TRBJ2-1, with D uncertain. The germline gives CDR1 SGHVS, CDR2 FQNEAQ. Trimming removed 4 bases at V and 0 bases at J, with 7 bases between. The CDR3 has 14 amino acids.

The CDR3 is CASSIWSGGVDEQFF. The DNA of the CDR3 is TGTGCCAGTAGTATATGGTCAGGAGGTGTTGATGAGCAGTTCTTC. The V and J genes are TRBV19 and TRBJ2-1; maybe TRBD2 (5 bases). The ends were cut back, 2 bases at V and 8 bases at J, with 16 bases in the middle. Germline assignment: CDR1 LNHDA and CDR2 SQIVND (reference sequence). The CDR3 spans 15 residues.

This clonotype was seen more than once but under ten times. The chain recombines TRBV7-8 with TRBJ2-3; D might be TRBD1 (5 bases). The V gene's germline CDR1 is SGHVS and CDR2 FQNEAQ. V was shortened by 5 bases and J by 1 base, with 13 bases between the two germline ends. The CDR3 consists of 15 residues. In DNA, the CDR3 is TGTGCCAGCAGCCCTACTCTAGGGGGCACAGATACGCAGTATTTT. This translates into CASSPTLGGTDTQYF.

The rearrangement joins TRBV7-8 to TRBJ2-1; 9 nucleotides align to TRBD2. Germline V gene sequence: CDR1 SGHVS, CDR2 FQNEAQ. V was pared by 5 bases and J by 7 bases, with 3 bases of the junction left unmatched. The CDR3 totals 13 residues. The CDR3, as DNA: TGTGCCAGCAGCCCTAGCGGGGCTAATGAGCAGTTCTTC. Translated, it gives CASSPSGANEQFF. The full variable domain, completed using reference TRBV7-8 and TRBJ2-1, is GAGVSQSPRYKVAKRGQDVALRCDPISGHVSLFWYQQALGQGPEFLTYFQNEAQLDKSGLPSDRFFAERPEGSVSTLKIQRTQQEDSAVYLCASSPSGANEQFFGPGTRLTVL.

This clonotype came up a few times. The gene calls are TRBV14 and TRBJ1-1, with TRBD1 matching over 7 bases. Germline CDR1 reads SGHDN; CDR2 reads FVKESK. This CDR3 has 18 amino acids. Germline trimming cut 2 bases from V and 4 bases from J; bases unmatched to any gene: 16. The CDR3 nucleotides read TGTGCCAGCAGCCAACTCCGGGGGAGGGGGCATGGTAGCACTGAAGCTTTCTTT. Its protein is CASSQLRGRGHGSTEAFF.

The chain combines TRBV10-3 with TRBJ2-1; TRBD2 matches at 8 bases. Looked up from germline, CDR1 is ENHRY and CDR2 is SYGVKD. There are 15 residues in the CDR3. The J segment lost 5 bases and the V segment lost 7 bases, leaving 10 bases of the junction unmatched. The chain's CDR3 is CAITSRGGGNNEQFF. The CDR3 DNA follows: TGTGCCATCACCTCTCGGGGGGGGGGCAACAATGAGCAGTTCTTC.

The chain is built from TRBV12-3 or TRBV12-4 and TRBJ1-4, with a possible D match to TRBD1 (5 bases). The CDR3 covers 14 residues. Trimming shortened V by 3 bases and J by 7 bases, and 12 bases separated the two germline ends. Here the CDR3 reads CASSFVQGTEKLFF. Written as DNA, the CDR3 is TGTGCCAGCAGTTTTGTTCAGGGTACTGAAAAACTGTTTTTT.

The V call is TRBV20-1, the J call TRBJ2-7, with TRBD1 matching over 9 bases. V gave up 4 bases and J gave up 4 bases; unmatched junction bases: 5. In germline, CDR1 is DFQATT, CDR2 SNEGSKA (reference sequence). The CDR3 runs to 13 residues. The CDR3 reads CSATPGTGYEQYF. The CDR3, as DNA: TGCAGTGCTACCCCCGGGACAGGGTACGAGCAGTACTTC.

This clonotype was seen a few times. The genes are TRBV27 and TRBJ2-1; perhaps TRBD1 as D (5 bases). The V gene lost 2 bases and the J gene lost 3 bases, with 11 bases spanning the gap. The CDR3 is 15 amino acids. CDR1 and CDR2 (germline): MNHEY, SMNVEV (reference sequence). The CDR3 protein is CASSLRRGFYNEQFF. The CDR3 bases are TGTGCCAGCAGTTTAAGAAGGGGCTTCTACAATGAGCAGTTCTTC.

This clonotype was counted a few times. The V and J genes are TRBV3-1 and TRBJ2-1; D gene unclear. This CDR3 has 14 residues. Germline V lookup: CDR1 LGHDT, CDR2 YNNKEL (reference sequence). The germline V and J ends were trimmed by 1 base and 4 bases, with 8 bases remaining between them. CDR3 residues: CASSQGFRYNEQFF. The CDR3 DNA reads TGTGCCAGCAGCCAAGGTTTCAGATACAATGAGCAGTTCTTC.

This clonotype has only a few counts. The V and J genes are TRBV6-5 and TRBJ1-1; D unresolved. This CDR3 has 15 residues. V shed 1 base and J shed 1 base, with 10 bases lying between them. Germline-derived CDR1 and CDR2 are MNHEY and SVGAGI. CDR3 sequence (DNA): TGTGCCAGCAGTTACTGGAATTCTCCGAACACTGAAGCTTTCTTT. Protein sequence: CASSYWNSPNTEAFF.

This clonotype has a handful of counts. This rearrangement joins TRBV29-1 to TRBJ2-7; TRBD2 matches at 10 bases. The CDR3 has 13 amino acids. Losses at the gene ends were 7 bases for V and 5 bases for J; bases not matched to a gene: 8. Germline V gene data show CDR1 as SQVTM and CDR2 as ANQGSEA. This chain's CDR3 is CSARAGGLHEQYF. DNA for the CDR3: TGCAGCGCGCGAGCGGGGGGGCTCCACGAGCAGTACTTC.

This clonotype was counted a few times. The CDR3, as DNA: TGTGCCAGCAGCTTCGGGGCCGGTTCTGAAGCTTTCTTT. This translates into CASSFGAGSEAFF. The gene calls are TRBV5-6 and TRBJ1-1; D may be TRBD1 (5 bases). The V end was cut by 2 bases, the J end by 6 bases, with 11 bases between. The CDR3 spans 13 residues. Germline values: CDR1 SGHDT, CDR2 YYEEEE.

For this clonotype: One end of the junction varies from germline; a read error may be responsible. CDR3 in amino acids: CASSPSLPQETQYF. Here the CDR3 DNA reads TGTGCTAGCAGCCCCTCTCTCCCCCAAGAGACCCAGTACTTC. V and J are TRBV7-7 and TRBJ2-5; D gene ambiguous. This CDR3 is 14 amino acids long. CDR1 and CDR2 from the germline V gene are SSHAT and FNYEAQ (reference sequence).

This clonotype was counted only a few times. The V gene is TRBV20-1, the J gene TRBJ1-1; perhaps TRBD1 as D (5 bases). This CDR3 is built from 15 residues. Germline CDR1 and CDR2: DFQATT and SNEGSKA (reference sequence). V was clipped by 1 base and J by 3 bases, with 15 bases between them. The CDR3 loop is CSARAIGGTYTEAFF. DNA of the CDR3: TGCAGTGCTAGAGCTATCGGGGGGACGTACACTGAAGCTTTCTTT.

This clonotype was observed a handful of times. The CDR3 sequence: CASSQGPGFTGELFF. Here the CDR3 DNA reads TGCGCCAGCAGCCAAGGACCAGGGTTCACCGGGGAGCTGTTTTTT. The chain carries TRBV4-1 and TRBJ2-2, with D perhaps TRBD1 (5 bases). Per germline, CDR1 MGHRA and CDR2 YSYEKL. The CDR3 is 15 amino acids. V lost 1 base to trimming and J lost 4 bases, with 10 bases between them.